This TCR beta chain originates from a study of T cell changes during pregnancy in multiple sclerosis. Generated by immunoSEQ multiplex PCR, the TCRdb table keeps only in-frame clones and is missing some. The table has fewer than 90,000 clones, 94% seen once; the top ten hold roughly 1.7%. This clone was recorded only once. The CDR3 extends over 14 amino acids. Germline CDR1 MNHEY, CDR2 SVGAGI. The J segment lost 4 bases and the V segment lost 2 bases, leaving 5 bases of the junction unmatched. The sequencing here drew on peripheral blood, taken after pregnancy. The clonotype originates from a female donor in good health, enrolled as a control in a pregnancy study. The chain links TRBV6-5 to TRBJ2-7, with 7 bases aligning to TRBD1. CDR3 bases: TGTGCCAGCAGTTACAAAGGGGGCGGTTACGAGCAGTACTTC. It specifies CASSYKGGGYEQYF.